This TCR beta chain was recorded in a study of T-cell reconstitution after alpha-beta-depleted transplantation in children. Unique molecular identifiers were built into the TCRbeta library. TCRdb itself ran the PCR reads through MiXCR, one entry per CDR3 protein. Altogether about 600,000 distinct CDR3 sequences are present, more than 9% being singletons, with the ten largest covering roughly 3.9%. CDR1 and CDR2 (germline): DFQATT, SNEGSKA (reference sequence). CDR3 length: 16 residues. Trimming removed 5 bases from V and 1 base from J; junction bases left unmatched: 9. This clonotype was counted only a few times.

J is TRBJ2-2 and V is TRBV20-1; 8 bases agree with TRBD2. The sample here was PBMCs from the stem cell graft donor, taken from the stem cell graft. The TCR sequence derives from a human donor who donated a stem cell graft to a child with acute myeloid leukemia. CDR3 DNA: TGCAGTGCTTTCCCCCTTAGCGGGAAGAACACCGGGGAGCTGTTTTTT. Translating it yields CSAFPLSGKNTGELFF.